This T cell receptor (beta chain) was found in a study of monozygotic twins with inflammatory bowel disease. Overall study results and limits: Those with IBD had lower TCRbeta diversity (inverse Simpson) than their healthy co-twins did. Twins with IBD had fewer clonotypes in common with others than healthy twins, particularly during disease activity.

Details on this clonotype: Its antigen is unknown.

Incorporation of UMIs carrying a 6-nucleotide sample barcode was performed by template switching. The authors ran two nested PCRs of around 15 and 10 cycles on TCRalpha and TCRbeta cDNA. TCRdb reprocessed the 5' RACE reads, with one entry per CDR3 protein and no DNA. The sample has approximately 400,000 distinct CDR3 sequences. The CDR3 spans 14 residues. The genes are TRBV12-3 or TRBV12-4 and TRBJ2-3; without DNA, the TCRdb call of TRBD1 cannot be checked. This clonotype was sampled from a human donor with ulcerative colitis or Crohn's disease, or a healthy co-twin of an affected twin (not recorded which). The material sequenced was blood. This CDR3 reads CASSPNRGGDTQYF.